This T cell receptor (beta chain) emerged from a study of blood T cell repertoires in COVID-19. Assay used: immunoSEQ multiplex PCR; TCRdb lists only in-frame clones, some missing. The data hold approximately 490,000 clones, with about nine tenths observed a single time. V lost 2 bases, J lost 0 bases, and 17 bases lay in between. The germline V gene has CDR1 SGHNT and CDR2 YENEEA. This CDR3 contains 18 residues. This clonotype was sampled from a woman aged 18-35 years who had recovered from COVID-19. V and J are TRBV11-3 and TRBJ1-3, with D uncertain. Sequenced input: PBMCs or T cells enriched from blood (not recorded which). This chain's CDR3 is CASSLLIPPHYSGNTIYF. CDR3 in DNA: TGTGCCAGCAGCTTATTAATCCCCCCCCACTACTCTGGAAACACCATATATTTT.